What follows are 14 T cell receptor beta chains derived from one specimen sequenced in a study of T cells in Graves' hyperthyroidism and ophthalmopathy. Regions amplified from RNA transcripts were the TCR beta CDR3 regions. A first-round RT-PCR of the TCR CDR3 used the HTBI primer set. TCRdb recomputed calls from the multiplex PCR reads with MiXCR, one row per CDR3 protein. The repertoire holds 480,000 or so distinct CDR3 sequences, around 14% seen once, with less than 20% in the top ten. Sequencing was carried out using blood. These receptors came from a woman aged 18-29 years with Graves' hyperthyroidism.

This clonotype has at least ten counts. The V call is TRBV12-3 or TRBV12-4, the J call TRBJ1-1; 11 positions match TRBD1. The CDR3 is made up of 17 amino acids. V lost 8 bases and J lost 4; bases outside the gene matches: 15. DNA of the CDR3: TGTGCCAGCTCTCTCCACCGAGGGACAGGGGGGTCCACTGAAGCTTTCTTT. This sequence encodes CASSLHRGTGGSTEAFF.

This clonotype was counted only a few times. The chain carries TRBV6-1 and TRBJ1-1; D is undetermined. The V end was cut by 11 bases, the J end by 5 bases, with 24 bases between. This CDR3 has 15 residues. Per germline, CDR1 MNHNS and CDR2 SASEGT. The CDR3 DNA follows: TGTGCCGGCAACTTTTTCAGCGCCGGGCGTACTGAAGCTTTCTTT. It is translated as CAGNFFSAGRTEAFF.

This clonotype was found many times. This chain joins TRBV6-5 and TRBJ1-1; no clear D gene. The CDR3 has 14 residues. CDR1 is MNHEY and CDR2 is SVGAGI in the germline V gene. V lost 2 bases, J lost 1 base, and 8 bases lay in between. The CDR3 is CASSYRSRNTEAFF. The CDR3 DNA sequence: TGTGCCAGCAGTTACAGAAGTAGGAACACTGAAGCTTTCTTT.

In this sample, this clonotype turned up many times. The rearrangement joins TRBV5-8 to TRBJ2-5, with D hard to call. Trimming cost V 4 bases and J 5 bases, with 15 bases left between them. Germline V gene lookup returns CDR1 SGHTS and CDR2 YDEGEE. This CDR3 comprises 14 residues. This chain's CDR3 is CASSHRSVLETQYF. Written as DNA, the CDR3 is TGTGCCAGCAGCCACCGCTCAGTATTGGAGACCCAGTACTTC.

The rearrangement uses TRBV20-1 and TRBJ2-7, with TRBD1 as a possible D gene (5 bases). The CDR3 spans 12 residues. V was trimmed by 0 bases and J by 6 bases, leaving 9 bases between them. CDR1 and CDR2 (germline): DFQATT, SNEGSKA (reference sequence). The CDR3 reads CSARDGASEQYF. The DNA for the CDR3 is TGCAGTGCTAGAGATGGGGCCTCCGAGCAGTACTTC.

This clonotype was found a few times. This may be a read error: a much more frequent sequence differs by one nucleotide. V gene TRBV29-1 combines with J gene TRBJ2-1; D gene unclear. This CDR3 comprises 13 residues. Germline values: CDR1 SQVTM, CDR2 ANQGSEA. The CDR3 bases are TGCAGCGTTGGACGTAGCTCCTACAATGAGCGGTTCTTC. Translating gives CSVGRSSYNERFF.

This chain joins TRBV2 and TRBJ2-6; TRBD1 matches 12 bases. V was clipped by 6 bases and J by 1 base; unmatched bases: 4. From germline, CDR1 is SNHLY and CDR2 FYNNEI. The CDR3 spans 17 residues. The CDR3 DNA sequence: TGTGCCAGCAGCCCGGGACAGGGGGCATCTGGGGCCAACGTCCTGACTTTC. This translates into CASSPGQGASGANVLTF.

V usage is TRBV12-3 or TRBV12-4 and J usage is TRBJ2-1; 9 bases are shared with TRBD2. Germline trimming cut 8 bases from V and 7 bases from J; bases unmatched to any gene: 15. CDR3 length equals 16 residues. CDR3 amino acids: CASDGRVSGRHNEQFF. Here the CDR3 DNA reads TGTGCCAGCGACGGGAGGGTGAGCGGGAGGCATAATGAGCAGTTCTTC.

The chain couples TRBV12-3 or TRBV12-4 to TRBJ2-5, with D possibly being TRBD1 or TRBD2 (5 bases each). There are 15 residues in the CDR3. V lost 6 bases, J lost 0 bases, and 14 bases lay in between. The CDR3 coding sequence is TGTGCCAGCAGCTCGGGACGCAGCTACCAAGAGACCCAGTACTTC. Its protein is CASSSGRSYQETQYF.

This clonotype was seen at least ten times. This chain joins TRBV2 and TRBJ2-4; TRBD1 matches at 8 bases. This CDR3 is 15 amino acids long. The V gene's germline CDR1 is SNHLY and CDR2 FYNNEI. V lost 7 bases to trimming and J lost 6 bases; unmatched junction nucleotides: 11. The chain's CDR3 is CASKKDRAYGNIQYF. CDR3 sequence (DNA): TGTGCCAGCAAGAAGGACAGGGCATACGGAAACATTCAGTACTTC.

This clonotype occurred many times. The rearrangement joins TRBV19 to TRBJ1-1; D call uncertain. The CDR3 spans 13 residues. Trimming pared 8 bases from V and 5 bases from J, leaving 15 bases between. Germline CDR1 is LNHDA and CDR2 is SQIVND (reference sequence). CDR3 loop: CASRRSLGTEAFF. As DNA, the CDR3 is TGTGCCAGTCGCAGATCCCTCGGGACTGAAGCTTTCTTT.

The chain carries TRBV27 and TRBJ2-5, with a tentative D call TRBD1 (7 bases). This CDR3 has 12 amino acids. CDR1 is MNHEY and CDR2 is SMNVEV in the germline V gene (reference sequence). V lost 6 bases, J lost 5 bases, and 10 bases lay in between. CDR3 amino acids: CASRTGRETQYF. In nucleotides, the CDR3 is TGTGCCAGCAGGACAGGGAGGGAGACCCAGTACTTC.

This clonotype came up many times. The J gene is TRBJ2-5, the V gene TRBV18; D call uncertain. Germline V gene sequence: CDR1 KGHSH, CDR2 LQKENI. This CDR3 spans 12 amino acids. V was trimmed by 8 bases and J by 4 bases, leaving 11 bases between them. DNA for the CDR3: TGTGCCAGCCATCCTTGGGGAGAGACCCAGTACTTC. It specifies CASHPWGETQYF.

Turning to this clonotype: Possible read error: a much larger clone is one base away. V and J are TRBV5-1 and TRBJ2-7, with D possibly being TRBD2 (6 bases). This CDR3 comprises 16 residues. Germline loops: CDR1 SGHRS, CDR2 YFSETQ. The CDR3, as DNA: TGTGCCAGCAGCCCAAGGGAGGAATTTGGCTCCTACGAGCAGTACGTC. Protein sequence: CASSPREEFGSYEQYV.